This T cell receptor (beta chain) was captured by sequencing in a study of early T cells in non-severe SARS-CoV-2 infection (dated by TCRdb to about 2021). Notes on the research overall: TCR sequencing used bulk RNA from unsorted whole blood, so alpha and beta chains could not be paired.

Study-level results and caveats: VDJdb matching was skewed toward anti-spike CD8 responses, so virus-specific expansions were likely underestimated and private and CD4 specificities were missed.

Receptor amplification or capture employed 5' RACE. Sequencing instrument: NextSeq 500. To correct for sequencing error and PCR bias, the TCR library protocol tagged individual cDNA molecules with unique molecular identifiers. Sequencing covered both TCR alpha and beta chains, and within each sample the abundances of alpha and beta sequences were tightly co-correlated. Processing in the source paper ran as follows. Decombinator V4 was used to annotate the V gene, J gene and CDR3 of the TCR sequences. TCRs were defined as expanded if a significant change between any two time points was detected under a Poisson model with p below 0.0001. TCR abundances were normalised to the total number of TCRs sequenced per sample and were expressed as counts per million. TRAV1-2 paired with TRAJ12, TRAJ20 or TRAJ33 defined MAIT TCRs, while TRAV10 paired with TRAJ18 defined iNKT TCRs. A search of VDJdb, accessed on 1 November 2021, was run for TCRs annotated to CMV, EBV and SARS-CoV-2, with TCRs annotated for multiple antigens excluded. The public reads were reprocessed in TCRdb via fastp at Q25 and MiXCR, keeping in-frame beta chains. Every CDR3 protein is listed once, alongside the most common genes and DNA of its rows. TCRdb assigned the V and J calls; the authors' analysis was not used. For this sample the table gives 30,000 to 45,000 distinct CDR3 sequences, of which approximately 9.1% were detected only once. Of the sample, more than 10% falls within the top ten clones.

The CDR3 goes from the cysteine to the phenylalanine over 12 residues. Kept here is only the CDR3 DNA, which spans 36 bases and is read in frame from base 1. CDR1 and CDR2 were assigned from the germline V gene as SGHTA and FQGNSA. V is pared back by 3 bases and J by 6 bases, with 5 bases lying between the germline termini. This clonotype was recorded many times. Its antigen remains unidentified. No clone much larger than this one lies a single base away; base qualities are absent. The study was a case-control design nested within a healthcare worker cohort in London, UK, with weekly nasopharyngeal swab PCR tests and blood sampling. Healthcare workers were enrolled in the week of the UK lockdown, from 23 to 31 March 2020, and were followed every week for up to 16 weeks.

The sequencing input was whole blood. The rearrangement combines TRBV7-2 with TRBJ2-2, with the D segment identity uncertain. The receptor was isolated from an adult who was a healthcare worker with PCR-confirmed SARS-CoV-2 infection or an uninfected control (not recorded which). The sequenced DNA is TGTGCCAGCAGCTTCACTGCCGGGGAGCTGTTTTTT. It translates to CASSFTAGELFF.